This entry lists 32 T cell receptor beta chains sequenced from one sample in a study of shared clonotypes between healthy human individuals. CD45RO-negative, CCR7-positively selected cells formed the naive CD8 fraction, excluding terminally differentiated effector memory CD45RA+ cells. Profiling relied on immunoSEQ multiplex PCR, and the TCRdb table lists in-frame clones only, not all of them. In the table there are some 1,900,000 clones, over 85% of which are singletons. Sequenced sample: naive CD8+ T cells sorted from blood. Receptors originate from a man in his late teens or twenties in good health.

This chain links TRBV7-9 with TRBJ2-7; TRBD2 agrees at 9 bases. The CDR3 length is 15 residues. Germline V CDR1 and CDR2: SEHNR, FQNEAQ (reference sequence). J gave up 3 bases and V 3 bases, and 6 bases lay outside the gene matches. The DNA of the CDR3 is TGTGCCAGCAGCTTGGGTGCGGGAGGGTACTACGAGCAGTACTTC. This codes for CASSLGAGGYYEQYF.

The rearrangement links TRBV6-6 to TRBJ2-7, with D possibly being TRBD2 (6 bases). The ends were cut back, 6 bases at V and 6 bases at J, with 12 bases in the middle. The CDR3 sequence is 12 residues long. The germline CDR1 and CDR2 sequences are MNHNY and SVGAGI (reference sequence). Here the CDR3 DNA reads TGTGCCAGCAGAGCGGGTGAGGGCGAGCAGTACTTC. Protein sequence: CASRAGEGEQYF.

Points on this clone: Other DNA sequences within the sample encode an identical CDR3. J is TRBJ2-7 and V is TRBV11-2; 7 bases match TRBD2. V lost 1 base and J lost 1; bases outside the gene matches: 1. The CDR3 extends over 14 amino acids. In germline, CDR1 is SGHAT, CDR2 FQNNGV. The chain's CDR3 is CASSLGRGSYEQYF. The DNA for the CDR3 is TGTGCCAGCAGCTTAGGGCGGGGGTCCTACGAGCAGTACTTC.

This clone has only one observation. The chain recombines TRBV13 with TRBJ1-2; TRBD1 matches 7 bases. The CDR3 sequence is 16 residues long. Germline CDR1 PRHDT, CDR2 FYEKMQ (reference sequence). Trimming removed 0 bases from V and 5 bases from J; junction bases left unmatched: 9. CDR3 region: CASSLGLGTDPYGYTF. The CDR3 nucleotides are TGTGCCAGCAGCTTAGGCCTAGGGACAGATCCTTATGGCTACACCTTC. Drawing the rest from reference TRBV13 and TRBJ1-2, the complete variable domain is AAGVIQSPRHLIKEKRETATLKCYPIPRHDTVYWYQQGPGQDPQFLISFYEKMQSDKGSIPDRFSAQQFSDYHSELNMSSLELGDSALYFCASSLGLGTDPYGYTFGSGTRLTVV.

CDR3 protein: CASSFGGVYNEQFF. As DNA, the CDR3 is TGTGCCAGCAGTTTCGGGGGCGTCTACAATGAGCAGTTCTTC. The rearrangement joins TRBV27 to TRBJ2-1; D possibly matches TRBD1 or TRBD2 (6 bases each). This CDR3 is 14 amino acids long. With 3 bases removed from V and 3 bases from J, the gap between germline ends came to 9 bases. In germline, CDR1 is MNHEY, CDR2 SMNVEV (reference sequence).

The gene calls are TRBV6-6 and TRBJ1-5; 12 bases align to TRBD1. The V gene's germline CDR1 is MNHNY and CDR2 SVGAGI (reference sequence). Trimming at V came to 7 bases and at J to 6 bases, leaving 7 bases not matched to a gene. The CDR3 consists of 15 residues. In DNA, the CDR3 is TGTGCCAGCAACCCAGGGACAGGGGGCGGTCAGCCCCAGCATTTT. As protein: CASNPGTGGGQPQHF.

The chain links TRBV5-4 to TRBJ2-3; no clear D gene. The length of the CDR3 is 16 residues. V was cut by 3 bases and J by 0 bases, with 14 bases left in between. Germline V CDR1 and CDR2: SGHNT, YYREEE (reference sequence). CDR3 protein: CASSSSTLSSTDTQYF. CDR3 DNA sequence: TGTGCCAGCAGCTCGTCGACTCTTTCTAGCACAGATACGCAGTATTTT.

The table lists this clone with a count of one. The J gene is TRBJ1-1, the V gene TRBV18, with D perhaps TRBD1 (5 bases). The CDR3 has 16 amino acids. Germline V gene data show CDR1 as KGHSH and CDR2 as LQKENI. Trimming removed 0 bases from V and 0 bases from J, with 11 bases in between. CDR3 amino acids: CASSPPDRYMNTEAFF. CDR3 coding DNA: TGTGCCAGCTCACCACCAGACAGATATATGAACACTGAAGCTTTCTTT.

The chain couples TRBV28 to TRBJ1-4, with 7 bases aligning to TRBD1. CDR1 and CDR2 (germline): MDHEN, SYDVKM. The CDR3 is 15 residues long. Trimming took 5 bases from V and 4 from J; bases not matched to a gene: 7. Written as DNA, the CDR3 is TGTGCCAGCAGTACAACAGGGGCTCGTAATGAAAAACTGTTTTTT. This codes for CASSTTGARNEKLFF.

The table lists this clone with a count of one. The V and J genes are TRBV6-1 and TRBJ2-7; D gene uncertain. V shed 0 bases and J shed 7 bases, with 4 bases lying between them. Germline lookup yields CDR1 MNHNS and CDR2 SASEGT. The CDR3 has 11 amino acids. CDR3 nucleotides: TGTGCCAGCAGTGAAGCAGGGGAGCAGTACTTC. Amino acid sequence: CASSEAGEQYF.

The rearrangement joins TRBV5-6 to TRBJ2-7; 12 bases align to TRBD2. Trimming took 3 bases from V and 3 from J; bases not matched to a gene: 7. The CDR3 extends over 16 amino acids. In germline, CDR1 is SGHDT, CDR2 YYEEEE. CDR3 DNA sequence: TGTGCCAGCAGCTCCGCCACTAGCGGGAGGTACTACGAGCAGTACTTC. This translates into CASSSATSGRYYEQYF.

The genes are TRBV5-1 and TRBJ2-2, with D possibly being TRBD2 (5 bases). V lost 3 bases and J 4 bases, leaving 16 bases between the germline ends. The CDR3 covers 16 residues. Germline V gene lookup returns CDR1 SGHRS and CDR2 YFSETQ. CDR3 bases: TGCGCCAGCAGCTGGGAGTCCCCGGTGTTCACCGGGGAGCTGTTTTTT. Translating it yields CASSWESPVFTGELFF.

The rearrangement joins TRBV5-8 to TRBJ2-2; 7 bases are shared with TRBD1. This CDR3 spans 14 amino acids. Trimming at V came to 2 bases and at J to 4 bases, leaving 2 bases not matched to a gene. The germline V gene encodes CDR1 SGHTS and CDR2 YDEGEE. The CDR3 loop is CASSFSGGTGELFF. CDR3 nucleotide sequence: TGTGCCAGCAGCTTCTCAGGGGGCACCGGGGAGCTGTTTTTT.

The V and J genes are TRBV27 and TRBJ2-1; TRBD1 matches at 9 bases. The germline gives CDR1 MNHEY, CDR2 SMNVEV (reference sequence). J was trimmed by 9 bases and V by 5 bases; bases with no gene match: 17. The CDR3 has 17 amino acids. CDR3 DNA: TGTGCCAGCAGTACCCTAGCAGGGGACAGGGCTGTCGTTGAGCAGTTCTTC. Translated, it gives CASSTLAGDRAVVEQFF.

V is TRBV7-2 and J is TRBJ2-7; maybe TRBD1 (5 bases). CDR3 length: 14 amino acids. Germline V CDR1 and CDR2: SGHTA, FQGNSA. V lost 4 bases and J lost 1, with 11 bases in between. In nucleotides, the CDR3 is TGTGCCAGCAGCTCTGGACACGATTCCTACGAGCAGTACTTC. Translated: CASSSGHDSYEQYF. Based on the CDR3 plus reference TRBV7-2 and TRBJ2-7, the full variable domain is GAGVSQSPSNKVTEKGKDVELRCDPISGHTALYWYRQSLGQGLEFLIYFQGNSAPDKSGLPSDRFSAERTGGSVSTLTIQRTQQEDSAVYLCASSSGHDSYEQYFGPGTRLTVT.

The V gene is TRBV25-1, the J gene TRBJ2-5; the D call may be TRBD1 or TRBD2 (5 bases each). The CDR3 totals 15 residues. V dropped 6 bases and J dropped 7 bases, with 21 bases sitting between them. Germline V gene sequence: CDR1 MGHDK, CDR2 SYGVNS. The CDR3 DNA reads as TGTGCCAGCAGCCAAGAGGGGTGGGGCCCGGGGACCCAGTACTTC. Encoded protein: CASSQEGWGPGTQYF. The whole variable domain, remainder taken from reference TRBV25-1 and TRBJ2-5, is EADIYQTPRYLVIGTGKKITLECSQTMGHDKMYWYQQDPGMELHLIHYSYGVNSTEKGDLSSESTVSRIRTEHFPLTLESARPSHTSQYLCASSQEGWGPGTQYFGPGTRLLVL.

CDR3 region: CASRPSGTEAFF. In DNA, the CDR3 is TGTGCCAGTAGACCCTCCGGGACTGAAGCTTTCTTT. This sequence joins TRBV19 and TRBJ1-1; D uncertain. The CDR3 totals 12 residues. Germline lookup yields CDR1 LNHDA and CDR2 SQIVND (reference sequence). V was clipped by 6 bases and J by 5 bases, with 10 bases between them.

The chain couples TRBV7-2 to TRBJ2-7; D gene ambiguous. Trimming left V 5 bases short and J 2 bases short, with 10 bases between. The CDR3 runs to 13 residues. Germline assignment: CDR1 SGHTA and CDR2 FQGNSA. CDR3 amino acids: CASSVDVAYEQYF. CDR3 bases: TGTGCCAGCAGCGTGGACGTCGCCTACGAGCAGTACTTC.

The chain combines TRBV6-1 with TRBJ2-7; D call uncertain. V was clipped by 1 base and J by 0 bases, with 13 bases between them. The CDR3 covers 16 residues. Germline-derived CDR1 and CDR2 are MNHNS and SASEGT. CDR3 bases: TGTGCCAGCAGTGAAGACTTCCCGGGTGCCTCCTACGAGCAGTACTTC. Translation: CASSEDFPGASYEQYF.

This chain joins TRBV19 and TRBJ2-7; 9 positions match TRBD1. The CDR3 is 15 residues long. Germline assignment: CDR1 LNHDA and CDR2 SQIVND (reference sequence). V gave up 6 bases and J gave up 5 bases; unmatched junction bases: 11. CDR3 sequence (DNA): TGTGCCAGTAGCGCCGGGACAGGGAGTTTCCACGAGCAGTACTTC. Encoded protein: CASSAGTGSFHEQYF.

The chain uses TRBV6-6 and TRBJ1-2; D is perhaps TRBD1 (5 bases). This CDR3 has 14 amino acids. CDR1 MNHNY and CDR2 SVGAGI come from the germline V gene (reference sequence). The V end lost 5 bases, the J end lost 3 bases, and 13 bases lay between the germline ends. The CDR3, as DNA: TGTGCCAGCAGTAGCCCGACAGATCACTATGGCTACACCTTC. It codes for CASSSPTDHYGYTF.

The rearrangement joins TRBV7-8 to TRBJ1-2; the D gene is possibly TRBD1 (5 bases). This CDR3 has 13 residues. Deletions cut 1 base from V and 8 bases from J, with 11 bases between. Germline V CDR1 and CDR2: SGHVS, FQNEAQ. The CDR3 spells CASSLVQGGGYTF. The CDR3 bases are TGTGCCAGCAGCTTAGTTCAGGGAGGCGGCTACACCTTC.

The V and J genes are TRBV11-2 and TRBJ2-3; D is undetermined. Looked up from germline, CDR1 is SGHAT and CDR2 is FQNNGV. V lost 5 bases to trimming and J lost 4 bases, with 10 bases between them. This CDR3 is built from 13 residues. The chain's CDR3 is CASSVRVADTQYF. The CDR3 DNA is TGTGCCAGCAGCGTTCGCGTGGCAGATACGCAGTATTTT.

The chain carries TRBV4-1 and TRBJ2-7; TRBD1 is a possible D gene (5 bases). V lost 1 base to trimming and J lost 0 bases, with 19 bases between them. The CDR3 has 18 residues. In germline, CDR1 is MGHRA, CDR2 YSYEKL. DNA for the CDR3: TGCGCCAGCAGCCAAGCCCAAGGGGTTGGGGTTTTCTCCTACGAGCAGTACTTC. It translates to CASSQAQGVGVFSYEQYF.

CDR3 nucleotide sequence: TGTGCCAGCAGCTTAGCCCCGGTACACTCTGGGGCCAACGTCCTGACTTTC. It specifies CASSLAPVHSGANVLTF. V and J are TRBV7-9 and TRBJ2-6; D uncertain. The CDR3 covers 17 residues. The V gene's germline CDR1 is SEHNR and CDR2 FQNEAQ (reference sequence). V dropped 0 bases and J dropped 0 bases, with 9 bases sitting between them.

The genes are TRBV5-6 and TRBJ1-5; no definite D call. Trimming shortened V by 6 bases and J by 7 bases, and 14 bases separated the two germline ends. This CDR3 comprises 13 residues. Per the germline V gene, CDR1 is SGHDT and CDR2 is YYEEEE. The CDR3 is CASNFGLEQPQHF. CDR3 in DNA: TGTGCCAGCAATTTTGGTTTGGAGCAGCCCCAGCATTTT.

The gene calls are TRBV27 and TRBJ2-7, with D possibly TRBD1 on 6 matching bases. The germline gives CDR1 MNHEY, CDR2 SMNVEV (reference sequence). V was pared by 3 bases and J by 6 bases, with 15 bases between. The CDR3 loop spans 14 amino acids. The CDR3 bases are TGTGCCAGCAGTTTTTCACAGGGATTCCCCGAGCAGTACTTC. Encoded protein: CASSFSQGFPEQYF.

The J gene is TRBJ1-1, the V gene TRBV10-2, with D possibly matching TRBD1 (5 bases). Trimming took off 3 bases at V and 1 base at J, with 21 bases between the two ends. Germline CDR1 WSHSY, CDR2 SAAADI. The CDR3 length is 18 residues. CDR3 sequence reads: CASSELGGSLDGNTEAFF. The CDR3 bases are TGCGCCAGCAGTGAACTCGGGGGGAGCCTGGATGGGAACACTGAAGCTTTCTTT.

V is TRBV28 and J is TRBJ1-5; D unclear. Germline lookup yields CDR1 MDHEN and CDR2 SYDVKM. The CDR3 is 15 amino acids. V was shortened by 3 bases and J by 3 bases, with 12 bases between the two germline ends. The CDR3 is CASSFKEVVNQPQHF. For the CDR3, the DNA is TGTGCCAGCAGTTTTAAGGAGGTGGTCAATCAGCCCCAGCATTTT.

Comment on this clone: The junction does not match germline at one end; this may be a read error. This rearrangement joins TRBV5-6 to TRBJ2-7; 10 positions match TRBD2. The CDR3 is 14 amino acids. Germline-derived CDR1 and CDR2 are SGHDT and YYEEEE. CDR3 DNA sequence: TGTGCCAGCAGCTTGCCTAGCGGGAGATCCCCTATGCTCTTC. Residues: CASSLPSGRSPMLF.

The CDR3 protein is CSVQGSYNEQFF. DNA for the CDR3: TGCAGCGTTCAGGGTTCCTACAATGAGCAGTTCTTC. This chain links TRBV29-1 with TRBJ2-1; D is perhaps TRBD1 (5 bases). The germline CDR1 and CDR2 sequences are SQVTM and ANQGSEA. This CDR3 has 12 residues. Between the trimmed V and J ends, which lost 5 bases and 1 base, there was a span of 6 bases.

The rearrangement uses TRBV30 and TRBJ2-7, with D perhaps TRBD2 (6 bases). V was clipped by 0 bases and J by 3 bases, with 12 bases between them. The CDR3 spans 14 residues. CDR1 and CDR2 (germline): GTSNPN, SVGIG (reference sequence). Here the CDR3 DNA reads TGTGCCTGGAGTGTAGGGTCGCGGGACTACGAGCAGTACTTC. It translates to CAWSVGSRDYEQYF.